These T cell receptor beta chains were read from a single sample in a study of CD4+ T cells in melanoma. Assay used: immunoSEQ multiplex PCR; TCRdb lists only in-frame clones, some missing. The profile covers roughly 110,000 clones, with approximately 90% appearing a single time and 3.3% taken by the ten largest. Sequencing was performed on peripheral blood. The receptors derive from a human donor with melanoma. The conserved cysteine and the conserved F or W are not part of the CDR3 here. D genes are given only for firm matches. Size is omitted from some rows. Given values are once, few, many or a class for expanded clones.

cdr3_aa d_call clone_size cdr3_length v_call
ASSFRFSGQGSNQPQH TRBD1 - 16 TRBV28
ASSIPPATYGYT - - 12 TRBV19
ATSRDRTSTDTQY - - 13 TRBV15
ASRLGQPGSPLH TRBD1 - 12 TRBV7-3
ASSLTGGAYEQY - - 12 TRBV27
ASSFRGPTNNEQF TRBD1 - 13 TRBV7-2
ASSQGAQVEDEQY - - 13 TRBV23-1
ASSPGQATDTQY - - 12 TRBV11-3
ASSPRETGNTIY - - 12 TRBV28
ASRFPGQGAGELF TRBD1 - 13 TRBV2
ASSSGAGNIQY - - 11 TRBV28
ASSKSPRQGTFSYEQY TRBD1 once 16 TRBV7-3
ASSFNPPGRALNTIY - - 15 TRBV27
ASSLRRGSNQPQH - - 13 TRBV27
ASSYLIRETRWGTEAF - - 16 TRBV10-1
ATSKGTGVSYT TRBD1 - 11 TRBV15
ASSPPGTRDTGELF TRBD2 - 14 TRBV7-3
ASSPKGGNTEAF - - 12 TRBV7-8
ASSTTSGRVGELF TRBD2 - 13 TRBV5-4
ASSVVAGGTDTQY - - 13 TRBV9
ASSEPGEGEQF TRBD2 - 11 TRBV5-1
ASSSPRGGVFYGYT - once 14 TRBV27
ASGQTGGDQETQY TRBD1 - 13 TRBV5-4
ASSLAAAIYNEQF - - 13 TRBV7-2
ASSRGASTDTQY - - 12 TRBV7-2
ASIWGTEAQSGNTIY - - 15 TRBV11-3
ASSPNQGFDSYNEQF - - 15 TRBV7-6
ASSLVISGSVFDEQF TRBD2 - 15 TRBV7-9
ASSLSQGGSSYEQY TRBD2 - 14 TRBV4-3
ASSSGLAAYNEQF TRBD2 - 13 TRBV7-3
ASSSVASGRVSTDTQY - - 16 TRBV5-6
ASSLPSGRDEQY TRBD2 - 12 TRBV28
ASSLGLATYEQY - - 12 TRBV5-1
ASSVNQGTEAF - many 11 TRBV9
ASNIGGGNSPLH - - 12 TRBV7-9
ASTGNSNTGELF - - 12 TRBV19
ASSIRTSGTDTQY TRBD2 - 13 TRBV9
ASSEMGIGELF - once 11 TRBV6-1
ASSQVMNTEAF - - 11 TRBV19
ASSGSRGGYNEQF - once 13 TRBV5-1
ASSLSYSGQGGWKNTEAF TRBD1 - 18 TRBV5-1
ASSWLGADTQY - - 11 TRBV5-1